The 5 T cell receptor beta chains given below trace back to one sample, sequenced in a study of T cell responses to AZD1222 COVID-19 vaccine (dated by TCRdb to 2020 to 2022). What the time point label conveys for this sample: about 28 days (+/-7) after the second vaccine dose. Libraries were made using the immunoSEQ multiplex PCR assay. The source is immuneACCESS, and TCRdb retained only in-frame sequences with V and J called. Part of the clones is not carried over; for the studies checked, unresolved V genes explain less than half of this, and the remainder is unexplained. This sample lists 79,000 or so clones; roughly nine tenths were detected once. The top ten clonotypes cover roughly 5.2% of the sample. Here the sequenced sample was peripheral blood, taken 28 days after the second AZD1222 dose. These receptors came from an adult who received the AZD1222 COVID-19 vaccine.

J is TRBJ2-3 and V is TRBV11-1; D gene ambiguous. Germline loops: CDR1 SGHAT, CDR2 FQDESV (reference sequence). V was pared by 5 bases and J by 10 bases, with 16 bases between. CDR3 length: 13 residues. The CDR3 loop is CASSPGPLLAQYF. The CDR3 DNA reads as TGTGCCAGCAGCCCTGGACCCCTTCTAGCGCAGTATTTT.

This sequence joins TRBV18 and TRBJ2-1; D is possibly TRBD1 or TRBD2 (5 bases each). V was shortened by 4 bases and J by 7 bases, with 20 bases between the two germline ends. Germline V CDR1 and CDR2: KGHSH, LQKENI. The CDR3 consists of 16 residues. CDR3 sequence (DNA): TGTGCCAGCTCACGTAGGGGAGTCACAGGTATGAATGAGCAGTTCTTC. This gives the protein CASSRRGVTGMNEQFF.

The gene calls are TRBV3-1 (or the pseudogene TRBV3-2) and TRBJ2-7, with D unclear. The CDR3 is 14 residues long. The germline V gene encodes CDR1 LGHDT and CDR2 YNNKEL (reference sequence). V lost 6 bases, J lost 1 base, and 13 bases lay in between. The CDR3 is CASRPDSLSYEQYF. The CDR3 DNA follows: TGTGCCAGCAGACCAGATTCCTTGTCCTACGAGCAGTACTTC.

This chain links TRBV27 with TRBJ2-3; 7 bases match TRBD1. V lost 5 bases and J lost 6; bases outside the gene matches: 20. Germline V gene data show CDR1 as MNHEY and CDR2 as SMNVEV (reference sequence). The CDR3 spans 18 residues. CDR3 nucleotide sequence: TGTGCCAGCAGTGCTCTCACCCTTGTGGGACAGCCTGCCGATACGCAGTATTTT. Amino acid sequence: CASSALTLVGQPADTQYF.

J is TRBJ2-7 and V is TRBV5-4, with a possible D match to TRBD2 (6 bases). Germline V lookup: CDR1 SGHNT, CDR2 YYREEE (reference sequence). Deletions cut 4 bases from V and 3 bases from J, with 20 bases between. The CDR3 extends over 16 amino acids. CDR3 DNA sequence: TGTGCCAGCAGCCTAGAAAGCGGGCTAAGGAACTACGAGCAGTACTTC. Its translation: CASSLESGLRNYEQYF. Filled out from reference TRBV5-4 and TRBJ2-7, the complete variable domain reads ETGVTQSPTHLIKTRGQQVTLRCSSQSGHNTVSWYQQALGQGPQFIFQYYREEENGRGNFPPRFSGLQFPNYSSELNVNALELDDSALYLCASSLESGLRNYEQYFGPGTRLTVT.